The 4 T cell receptor beta chains below come from one sample, sequenced in a study of shared clonotypes between healthy human individuals. Sequencing was performed with immunoSEQ multiplex PCR; in TCRdb, only in-frame clones are kept and a portion is missing. This table has roughly 1.5 million clones, 95% to 99% appearing once. The sequencing sample was made of naive CD4+ T cells sorted from blood. Specified subset: CD45RA+ positively selected. These receptors all stem from a young man in good health.

This clone came up once. V usage is TRBV7-2 and J usage is TRBJ2-1; D uncertain. There are 14 residues in the CDR3. Germline V CDR1 and CDR2: SGHTA, FQGNSA. Trimming stripped 5 bases from V and 5 bases from J, with 13 bases between. The DNA for the CDR3 is TGTGCCAGCAGCGACAACCTTATCAACAATGAGCAGTTCTTC. Translated, it gives CASSDNLINNEQFF.

This clone has a handful of counts. The sample holds other DNA sequences that translate to the same CDR3. V usage is TRBV18 and J usage is TRBJ2-5, with D unclear. Between the trimmed V and J ends, which lost 0 bases and 2 bases, there was a span of 4 bases. The CDR3 runs 13 residues. The germline CDR1 and CDR2 sequences are KGHSH and LQKENI. The CDR3 DNA reads TGTGCCAGCTCACCACCGGGACAAGAGACCCAGTACTTC. It specifies CASSPPGQETQYF.

J is TRBJ2-7 and V is TRBV19; 7 bases fit TRBD2. Per germline, CDR1 LNHDA and CDR2 SQIVND (reference sequence). This CDR3 has 15 amino acids. V shed 6 bases, J shed 6 bases, and the junction held 14 bases outside the gene matches. The CDR3 DNA reads as TGTGCCAGTAGACCAAGTCGGGGACTACCCTCCGAGCAGTACTTC. It translates to CASRPSRGLPSEQYF.

This clone was seen once. CDR3 sequence: CASSFPRQGYQPQHF. In DNA, the CDR3 is TGTGCCAGCAGTTTCCCCAGACAGGGGTATCAGCCCCAGCATTTT. The gene calls are TRBV28 and TRBJ1-5; TRBD1 matches at 8 bases. Germline V gives CDR1 MDHEN, CDR2 SYDVKM. The V and J ends lost 3 bases and 5 bases, in that order; junction bases with no gene match: 6. This CDR3 contains 15 residues.